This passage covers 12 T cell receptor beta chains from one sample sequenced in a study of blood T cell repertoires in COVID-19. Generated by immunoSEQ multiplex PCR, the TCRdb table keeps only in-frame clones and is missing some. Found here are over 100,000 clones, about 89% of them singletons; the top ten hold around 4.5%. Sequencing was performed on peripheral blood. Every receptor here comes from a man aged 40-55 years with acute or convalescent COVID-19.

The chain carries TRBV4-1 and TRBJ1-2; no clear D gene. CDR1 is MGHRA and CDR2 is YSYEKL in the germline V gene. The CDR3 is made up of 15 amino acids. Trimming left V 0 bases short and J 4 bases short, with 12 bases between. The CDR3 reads CASSQDHVGGYGYTF. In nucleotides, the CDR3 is TGCGCCAGCAGCCAAGATCACGTGGGAGGCTATGGCTACACCTTC.

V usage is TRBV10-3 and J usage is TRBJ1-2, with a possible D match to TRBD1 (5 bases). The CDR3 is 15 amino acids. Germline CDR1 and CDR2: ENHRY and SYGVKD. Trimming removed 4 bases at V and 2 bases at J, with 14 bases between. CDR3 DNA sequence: TGTGCCATCAGTGGGGTAGGGGAGGGAAACTATGGCTACACCTTC. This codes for CAISGVGEGNYGYTF.

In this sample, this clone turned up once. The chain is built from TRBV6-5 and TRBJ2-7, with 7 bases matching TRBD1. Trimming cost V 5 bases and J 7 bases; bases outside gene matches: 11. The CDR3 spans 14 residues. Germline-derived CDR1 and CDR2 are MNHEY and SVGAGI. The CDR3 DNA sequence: TGTGCCAGCAGTACCCTGGGACAGCATGATGAGCAGTACTTC. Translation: CASSTLGQHDEQYF.

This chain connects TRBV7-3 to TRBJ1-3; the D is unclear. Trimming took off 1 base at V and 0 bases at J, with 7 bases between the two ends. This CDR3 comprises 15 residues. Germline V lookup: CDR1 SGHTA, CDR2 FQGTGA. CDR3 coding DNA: TGTGCCAGCAGCTTAAGTGGTAGCTCTGGAAACACCATATATTTT. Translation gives CASSLSGSSGNTIYF.

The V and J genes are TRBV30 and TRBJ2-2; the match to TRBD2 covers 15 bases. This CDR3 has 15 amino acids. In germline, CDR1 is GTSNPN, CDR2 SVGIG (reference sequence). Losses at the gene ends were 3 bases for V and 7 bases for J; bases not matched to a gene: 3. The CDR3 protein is CAWRGLAGGIGELFF. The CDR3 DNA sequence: TGTGCCTGGAGAGGACTAGCGGGAGGGATCGGGGAGCTGTTTTTT.

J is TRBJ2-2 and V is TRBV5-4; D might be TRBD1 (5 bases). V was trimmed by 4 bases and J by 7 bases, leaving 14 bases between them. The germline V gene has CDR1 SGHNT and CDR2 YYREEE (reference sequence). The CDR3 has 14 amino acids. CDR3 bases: TGTGCCAGCAGCCGACAGACCTCCCTCGGGGAGCTGTTTTTT. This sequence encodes CASSRQTSLGELFF.

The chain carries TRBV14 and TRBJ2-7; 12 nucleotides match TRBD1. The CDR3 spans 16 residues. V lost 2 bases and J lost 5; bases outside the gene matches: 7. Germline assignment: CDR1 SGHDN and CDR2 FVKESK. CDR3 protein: CASSQWDRGLYDEQYF. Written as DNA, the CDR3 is TGTGCCAGCAGCCAATGGGACAGGGGGCTATACGACGAGCAGTACTTC.

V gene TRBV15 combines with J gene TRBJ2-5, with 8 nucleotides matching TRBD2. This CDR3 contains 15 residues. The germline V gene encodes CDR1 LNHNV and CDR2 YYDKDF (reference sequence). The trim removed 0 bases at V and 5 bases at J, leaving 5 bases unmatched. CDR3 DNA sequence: TGTGCCACCAGCAGAGACCCGGGACTAGGGGAGACCCAGTACTTC. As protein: CATSRDPGLGETQYF.

CDR3 bases: TGTGCCAGCACTCCCGCTCGGGTCCTCCCGGAGCAGTACTTC. It encodes CASTPARVLPEQYF. The genes are TRBV6-6 and TRBJ2-7; no firm D call. CDR3 length equals 14 residues. Germline V gene data show CDR1 as MNHNY and CDR2 as SVGAGI (reference sequence). The V end lost 7 bases, the J end lost 7 bases, and 20 bases lay between the germline ends.

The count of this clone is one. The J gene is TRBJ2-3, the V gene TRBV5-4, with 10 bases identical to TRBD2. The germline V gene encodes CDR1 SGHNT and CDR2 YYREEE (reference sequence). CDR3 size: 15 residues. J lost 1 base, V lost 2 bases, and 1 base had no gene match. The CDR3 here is CASSFGLAGTDTQYF. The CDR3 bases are TGTGCCAGCAGCTTTGGACTAGCGGGCACAGATACGCAGTATTTT.

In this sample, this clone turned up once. CDR3 DNA: TGCGCCAGCAGCCAAGAGTACAGGGGGCCCTATGGCTACACCTTC. Translated: CASSQEYRGPYGYTF. This chain links TRBV4-3 with TRBJ1-2; 9 bases align to TRBD1. The CDR3 covers 15 residues. From germline, CDR1 is LGHNA and CDR2 YSLEER. V gave up 0 bases and J gave up 4 bases; unmatched junction bases: 3.

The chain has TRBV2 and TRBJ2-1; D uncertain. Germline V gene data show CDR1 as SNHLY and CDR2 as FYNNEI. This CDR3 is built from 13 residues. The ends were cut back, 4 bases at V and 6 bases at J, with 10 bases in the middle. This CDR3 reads CASSVWATNEQFF. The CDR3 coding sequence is TGTGCCAGCAGTGTATGGGCTACCAATGAGCAGTTCTTC.